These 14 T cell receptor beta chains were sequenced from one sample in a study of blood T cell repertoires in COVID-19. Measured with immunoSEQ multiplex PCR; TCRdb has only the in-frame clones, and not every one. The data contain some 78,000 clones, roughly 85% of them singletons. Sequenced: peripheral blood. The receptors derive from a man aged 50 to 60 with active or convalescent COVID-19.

CDR3 coding DNA: TGTGCCTGGAGGATACAGAGTATGGGGCCGAGCTCCTACGAGCAGTACTTC. It encodes CAWRIQSMGPSSYEQYF. The genes are TRBV30 and TRBJ2-7, with TRBD1 as a possible D gene (5 bases). V was clipped by 3 bases and J by 0 bases, with 21 bases between them. CDR3 length: 17 amino acids. Germline V lookup: CDR1 GTSNPN, CDR2 SVGIG (reference sequence).

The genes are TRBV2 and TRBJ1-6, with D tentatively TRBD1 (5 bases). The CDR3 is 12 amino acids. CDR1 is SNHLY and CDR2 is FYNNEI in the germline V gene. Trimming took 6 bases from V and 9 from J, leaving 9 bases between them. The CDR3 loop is CASSQGGSPLHF. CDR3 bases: TGTGCCAGCAGCCAGGGTGGTTCACCCCTCCACTTT.

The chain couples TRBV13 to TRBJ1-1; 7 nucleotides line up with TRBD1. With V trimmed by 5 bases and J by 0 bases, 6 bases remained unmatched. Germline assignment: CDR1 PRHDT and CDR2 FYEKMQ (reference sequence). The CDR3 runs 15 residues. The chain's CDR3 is CASSPTGTVNTEAFF. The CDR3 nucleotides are TGTGCCAGCAGCCCAACCGGGACAGTGAACACTGAAGCTTTCTTT.

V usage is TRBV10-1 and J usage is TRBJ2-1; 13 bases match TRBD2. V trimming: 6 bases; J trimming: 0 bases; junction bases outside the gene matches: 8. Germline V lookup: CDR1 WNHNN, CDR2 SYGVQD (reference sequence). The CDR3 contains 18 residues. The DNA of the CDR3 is TGCGCCAGCAGCAAAGGACTAGCGGGGGTAAGCTCCTACAATGAGCAGTTCTTC. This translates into CASSKGLAGVSSYNEQFF.

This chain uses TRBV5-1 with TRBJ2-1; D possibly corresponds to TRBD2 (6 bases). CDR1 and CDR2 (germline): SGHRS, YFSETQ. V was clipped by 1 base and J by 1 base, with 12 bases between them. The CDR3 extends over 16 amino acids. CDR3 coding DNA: TGCGCCAGCAGCTTGTCTGTCAGCGGGTCCTACAATGAGCAGTTCTTC. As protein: CASSLSVSGSYNEQFF.

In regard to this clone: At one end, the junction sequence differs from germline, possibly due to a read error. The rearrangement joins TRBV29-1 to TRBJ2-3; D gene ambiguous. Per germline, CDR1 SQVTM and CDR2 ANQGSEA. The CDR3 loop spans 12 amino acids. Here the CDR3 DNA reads TGCAACGTTGCAGGATACACAGATACGCAGTATTTT. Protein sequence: CNVAGYTDTQYF.

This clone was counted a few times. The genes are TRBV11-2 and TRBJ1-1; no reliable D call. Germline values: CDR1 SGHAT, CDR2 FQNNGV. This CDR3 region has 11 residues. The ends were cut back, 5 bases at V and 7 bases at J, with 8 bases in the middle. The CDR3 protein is CASSQTIEAFF. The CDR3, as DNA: TGTGCCAGCAGCCAAACAATTGAAGCTTTCTTT.

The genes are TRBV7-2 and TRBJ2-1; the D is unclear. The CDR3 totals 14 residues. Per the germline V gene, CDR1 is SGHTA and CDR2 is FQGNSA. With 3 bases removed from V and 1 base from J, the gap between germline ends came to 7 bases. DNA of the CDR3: TGTGCCAGCAGCTTCGGTATTTCCTACAATGAGCAGTTCTTC. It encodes CASSFGISYNEQFF. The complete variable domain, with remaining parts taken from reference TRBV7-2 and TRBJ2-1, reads GAGVSQSPSNKVTEKGKDVELRCDPISGHTALYWYRQSLGQGLEFLIYFQGNSAPDKSGLPSDRFSAERTGGSVSTLTIQRTQQEDSAVYLCASSFGISYNEQFFGPGTRLTVL.

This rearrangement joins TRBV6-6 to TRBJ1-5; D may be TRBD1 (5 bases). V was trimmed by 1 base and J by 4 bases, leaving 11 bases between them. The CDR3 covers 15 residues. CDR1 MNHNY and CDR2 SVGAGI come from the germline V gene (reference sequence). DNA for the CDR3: TGTGCCAGCAGTTACTGGGGGGGTGAGAATCAGCCCCAGCATTTT. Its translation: CASSYWGGENQPQHF.

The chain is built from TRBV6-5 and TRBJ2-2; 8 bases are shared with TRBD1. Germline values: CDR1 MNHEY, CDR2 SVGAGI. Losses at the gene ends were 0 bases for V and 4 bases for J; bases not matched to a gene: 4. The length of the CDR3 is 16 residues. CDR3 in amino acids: CASSYSDRAGTGELFF. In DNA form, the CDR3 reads TGTGCCAGCAGTTACTCGGACAGGGCGGGCACCGGGGAGCTGTTTTTT.

DNA for the CDR3: TGTGCCAGCAGCCAATTGACAGGGACTCTACCCCTCCACTTT. This translates into CASSQLTGTLPLHF. The genes are TRBV6-6 and TRBJ1-6, with TRBD1 matching over 7 bases. The length of the CDR3 is 14 residues. Germline CDR1 and CDR2: MNHNY and SVGAGI (reference sequence). J gave up 12 bases and V 6 bases, and 11 bases lay outside the gene matches.

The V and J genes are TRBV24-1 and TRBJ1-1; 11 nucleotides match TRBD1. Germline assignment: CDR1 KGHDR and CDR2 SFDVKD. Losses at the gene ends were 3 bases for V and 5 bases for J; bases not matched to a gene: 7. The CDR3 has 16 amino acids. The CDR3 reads CATSDGTGGWDTEAFF. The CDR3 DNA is TGTGCCACCAGTGATGGGACAGGGGGGTGGGATACTGAAGCTTTCTTT.

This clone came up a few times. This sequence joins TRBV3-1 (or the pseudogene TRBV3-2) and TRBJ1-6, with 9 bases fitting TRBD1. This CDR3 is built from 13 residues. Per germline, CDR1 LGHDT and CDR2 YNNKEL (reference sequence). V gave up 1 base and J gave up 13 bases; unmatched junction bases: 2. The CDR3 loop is CASSQAGQGPLHF. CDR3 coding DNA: TGTGCCAGCAGCCAAGCCGGACAGGGGCCCCTCCACTTT.

Written as DNA, the CDR3 is TGTGCCAGCAGCTTGGGGACAGGGGGCTTGGTCGACACTGAAGCTTTCTTT. Protein product: CASSLGTGGLVDTEAFF. The chain uses TRBV5-8 and TRBJ1-1; 11 bases are a match to TRBD1. The V gene end was trimmed by 0 bases and the J gene end by 3 bases; junction bases not matched to a gene: 7. Looked up from germline, CDR1 is SGHTS and CDR2 is YDEGEE. The CDR3 extends over 17 amino acids. The full variable domain, rest sourced from reference TRBV5-8 and TRBJ1-1, is EAGVTQSPTHLIKTRGQQATLRCSPISGHTSVYWYQQALGLGLQFLLWYDEGEERNRGNFPPRFSGRQFPNYSSELNVNALELEDSALYLCASSLGTGGLVDTEAFFGQGTRLTVV.